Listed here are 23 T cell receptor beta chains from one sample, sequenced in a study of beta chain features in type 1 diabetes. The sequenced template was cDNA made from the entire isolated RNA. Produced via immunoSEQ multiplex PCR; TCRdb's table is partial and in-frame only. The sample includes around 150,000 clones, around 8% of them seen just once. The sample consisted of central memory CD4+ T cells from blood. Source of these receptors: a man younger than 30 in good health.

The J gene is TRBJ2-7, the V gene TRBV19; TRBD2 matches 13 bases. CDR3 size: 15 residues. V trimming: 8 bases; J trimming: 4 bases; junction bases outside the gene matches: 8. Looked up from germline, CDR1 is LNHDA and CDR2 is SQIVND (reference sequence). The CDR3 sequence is CASQSGTSGMYEQYF. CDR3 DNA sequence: TGTGCCAGTCAGTCCGGGACTAGCGGGATGTACGAGCAGTACTTC.

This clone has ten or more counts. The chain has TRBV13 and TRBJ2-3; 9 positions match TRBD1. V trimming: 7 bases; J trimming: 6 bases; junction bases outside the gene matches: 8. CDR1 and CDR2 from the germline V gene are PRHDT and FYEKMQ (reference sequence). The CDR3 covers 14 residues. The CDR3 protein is CASIRDRESDTQYF. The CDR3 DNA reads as TGTGCCAGCATCCGGGACAGGGAAAGTGATACGCAGTATTTT. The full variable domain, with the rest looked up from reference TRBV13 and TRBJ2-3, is AAGVIQSPRHLIKEKRETATLKCYPIPRHDTVYWYQQGPGQDPQFLISFYEKMQSDKGSIPDRFSAQQFSDYHSELNMSSLELGDSALYFCASIRDRESDTQYFGPGTRLTVL.

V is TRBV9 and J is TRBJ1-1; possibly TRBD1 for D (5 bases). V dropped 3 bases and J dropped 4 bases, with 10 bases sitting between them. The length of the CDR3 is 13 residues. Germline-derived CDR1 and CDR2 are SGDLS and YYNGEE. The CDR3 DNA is TGTGCCAGCAGCGGCGTGGGGGGCACTGAAGCTTTCTTT. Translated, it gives CASSGVGGTEAFF.

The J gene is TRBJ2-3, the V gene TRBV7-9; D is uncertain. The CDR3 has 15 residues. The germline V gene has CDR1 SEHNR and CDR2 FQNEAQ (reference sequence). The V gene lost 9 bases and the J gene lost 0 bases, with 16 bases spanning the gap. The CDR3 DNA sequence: TGTGCCAGTATTACGACGGGTGCTAGCACAGATACGCAGTATTTT. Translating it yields CASITTGASTDTQYF.

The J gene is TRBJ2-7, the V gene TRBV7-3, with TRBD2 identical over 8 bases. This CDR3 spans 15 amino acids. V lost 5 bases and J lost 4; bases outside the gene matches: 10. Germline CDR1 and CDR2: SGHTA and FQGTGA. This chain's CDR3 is CASSQAGASQYEQYF. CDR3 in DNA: TGTGCCAGCAGCCAAGCGGGAGCGTCTCAATACGAGCAGTACTTC.

The CDR3 spells CASSLGNGRATGELFF. The CDR3 DNA follows: TGTGCCAGCAGCTTAGGCAACGGCAGGGCGACCGGGGAGCTGTTTTTT. V is TRBV7-9 and J is TRBJ2-2; D possibly corresponds to TRBD1 (5 bases). This CDR3 contains 16 residues. The germline V and J ends were trimmed by 1 base and 5 bases, with 14 bases remaining between them. Looked up from germline, CDR1 is SEHNR and CDR2 is FQNEAQ (reference sequence).

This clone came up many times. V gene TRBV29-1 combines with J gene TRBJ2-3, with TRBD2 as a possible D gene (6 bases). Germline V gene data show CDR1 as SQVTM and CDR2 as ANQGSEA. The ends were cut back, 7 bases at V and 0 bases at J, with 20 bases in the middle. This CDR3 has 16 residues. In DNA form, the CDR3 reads TGCAGCGCCCCTGGGGGTAGCGGAACTAGCACAGATACGCAGTATTTT. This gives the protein CSAPGGSGTSTDTQYF.

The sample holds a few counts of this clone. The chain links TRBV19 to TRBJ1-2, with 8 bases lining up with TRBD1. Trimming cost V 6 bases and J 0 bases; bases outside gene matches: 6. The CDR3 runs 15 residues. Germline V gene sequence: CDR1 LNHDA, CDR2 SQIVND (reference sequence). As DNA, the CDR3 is TGTGCCAGTAGCCCGACAGGGGCCACTAACTATGGCTACACCTTC. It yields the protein CASSPTGATNYGYTF.

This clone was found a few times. The CDR3 bases are TGTGCCAGCAGCTTAGCCGGGAGGGCCCCGAATGAGCAGTTCTTC. It specifies CASSLAGRAPNEQFF. V usage is TRBV7-2 and J usage is TRBJ2-1, with 8 bases lining up with TRBD2. The V and J ends lost 0 bases and 7 bases, in that order; junction bases with no gene match: 5. Germline assignment: CDR1 SGHTA and CDR2 FQGNSA. The CDR3 loop spans 15 amino acids.

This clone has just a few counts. As DNA, the CDR3 is TGTGCCAGCAGCCCGCAGGGGGCTGGGGCCAACGTCCTGACTTTC. It encodes CASSPQGAGANVLTF. This chain joins TRBV7-9 and TRBJ2-6, with 7 bases matching TRBD1. Trimming took 5 bases from V and 2 from J; bases not matched to a gene: 3. Germline loops: CDR1 SEHNR, CDR2 FQNEAQ (reference sequence). The length of the CDR3 is 15 residues. Full variable domain (remainder filled in from reference TRBV7-9 and TRBJ2-6): DTGVSQNPRHKITKRGQNVTFRCDPISEHNRLYWYRQTLGQGPEFLTYFQNEAQLEKSRLLSDRFSAERPKGSFSTLEIQRTEQGDSAMYLCASSPQGAGANVLTFGAGSRLTVL.

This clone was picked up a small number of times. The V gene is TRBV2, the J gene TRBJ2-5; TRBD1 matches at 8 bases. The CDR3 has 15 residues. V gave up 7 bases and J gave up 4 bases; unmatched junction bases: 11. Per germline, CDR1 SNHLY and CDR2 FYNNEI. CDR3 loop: CASNPTGVRGETQYF. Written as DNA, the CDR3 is TGTGCCAGCAATCCGACAGGGGTTCGTGGAGAGACCCAGTACTTC.

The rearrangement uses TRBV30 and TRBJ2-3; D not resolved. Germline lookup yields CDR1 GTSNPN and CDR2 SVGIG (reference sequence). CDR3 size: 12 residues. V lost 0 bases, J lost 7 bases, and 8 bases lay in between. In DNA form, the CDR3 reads TGTGCCTGGAGTGTTAGTACCTATACGCAGTATTTT. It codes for CAWSVSTYTQYF.

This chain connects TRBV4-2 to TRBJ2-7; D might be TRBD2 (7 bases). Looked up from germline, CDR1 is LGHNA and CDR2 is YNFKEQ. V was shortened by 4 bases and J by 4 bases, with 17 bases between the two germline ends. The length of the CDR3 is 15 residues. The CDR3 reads CASSPLGGEKYEQYF. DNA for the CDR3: TGTGCCAGCAGCCCTCTAGGGGGGGAGAAATACGAGCAGTACTTC.

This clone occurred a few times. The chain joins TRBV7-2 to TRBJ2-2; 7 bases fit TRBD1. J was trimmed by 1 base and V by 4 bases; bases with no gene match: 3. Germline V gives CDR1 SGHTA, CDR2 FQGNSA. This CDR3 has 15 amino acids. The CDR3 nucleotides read TGTGCCAGCAGCTCTCGACAGGGGAACACCGGGGAGCTGTTTTTT. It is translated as CASSSRQGNTGELFF.

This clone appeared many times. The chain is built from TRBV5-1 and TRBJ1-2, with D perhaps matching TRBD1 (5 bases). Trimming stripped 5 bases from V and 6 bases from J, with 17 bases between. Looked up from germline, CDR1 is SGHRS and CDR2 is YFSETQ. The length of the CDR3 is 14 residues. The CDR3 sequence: CASRNPGISNGYTF. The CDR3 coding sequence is TGCGCCAGCAGGAACCCAGGGATATCGAATGGCTACACCTTC.

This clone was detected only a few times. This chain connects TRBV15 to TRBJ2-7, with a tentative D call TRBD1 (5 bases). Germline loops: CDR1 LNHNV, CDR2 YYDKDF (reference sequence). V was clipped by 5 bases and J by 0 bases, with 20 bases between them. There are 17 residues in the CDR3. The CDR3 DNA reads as TGTGCCACCAGCCGCGGCCAGGGAATGTCAAGCTCCTACGAGCAGTACTTC. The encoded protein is CATSRGQGMSSSYEQYF.

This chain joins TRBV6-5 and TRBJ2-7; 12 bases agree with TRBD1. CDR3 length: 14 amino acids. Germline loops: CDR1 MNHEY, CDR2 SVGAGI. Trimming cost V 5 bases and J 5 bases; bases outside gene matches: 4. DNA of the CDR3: TGTGCCAGCAGTAGGGGGACAGGGGGCGACGAGCAGTACTTC. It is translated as CASSRGTGGDEQYF.

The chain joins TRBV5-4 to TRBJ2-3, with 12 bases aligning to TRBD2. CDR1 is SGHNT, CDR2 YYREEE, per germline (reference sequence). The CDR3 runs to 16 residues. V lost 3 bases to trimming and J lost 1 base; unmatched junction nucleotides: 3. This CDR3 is CASSSRLAGGTDTQYF. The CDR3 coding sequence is TGTGCCAGCAGCTCCCGACTAGCGGGGGGCACAGATACGCAGTATTTT.

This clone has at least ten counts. DNA of the CDR3: TGTGCCTGGAGCTCCCGGGACGAGCAGTACTTC. It encodes CAWSSRDEQYF. The V call is TRBV30, the J call TRBJ2-7, with D hard to call. V shed 3 bases and J shed 5 bases, with 8 bases lying between them. CDR1 is GTSNPN, CDR2 SVGIG, per germline (reference sequence). The CDR3 length is 11 residues.

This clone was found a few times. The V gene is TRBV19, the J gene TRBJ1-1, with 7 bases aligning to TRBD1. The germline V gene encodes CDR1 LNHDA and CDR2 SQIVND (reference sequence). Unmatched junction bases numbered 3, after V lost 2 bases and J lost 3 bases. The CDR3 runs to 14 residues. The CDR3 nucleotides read TGTGCCAGTAGTATACGAACAGGGGACACTGAAGCTTTCTTT. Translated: CASSIRTGDTEAFF.

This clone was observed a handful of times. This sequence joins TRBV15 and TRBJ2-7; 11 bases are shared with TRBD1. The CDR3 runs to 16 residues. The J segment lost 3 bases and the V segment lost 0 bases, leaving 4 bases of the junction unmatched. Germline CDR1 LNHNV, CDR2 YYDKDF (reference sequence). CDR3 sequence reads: CATSRDRTGGGYEQYF. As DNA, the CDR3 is TGTGCCACCAGCAGAGATAGGACAGGGGGCGGCTACGAGCAGTACTTC.

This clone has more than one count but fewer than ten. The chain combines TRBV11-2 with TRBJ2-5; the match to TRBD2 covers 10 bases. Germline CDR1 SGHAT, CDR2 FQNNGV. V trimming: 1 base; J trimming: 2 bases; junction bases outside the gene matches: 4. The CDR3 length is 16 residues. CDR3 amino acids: CASSLGTSGQQETQYF. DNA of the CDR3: TGTGCCAGCAGCTTAGGGACTAGCGGACAACAAGAGACCCAGTACTTC.

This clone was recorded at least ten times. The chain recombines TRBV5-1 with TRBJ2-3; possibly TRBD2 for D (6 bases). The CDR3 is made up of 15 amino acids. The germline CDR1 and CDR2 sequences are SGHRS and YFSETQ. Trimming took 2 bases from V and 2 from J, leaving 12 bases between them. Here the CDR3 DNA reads TGCGCCAGCAGCTTTATGTCTAGCGACACAGATACGCAGTATTTT. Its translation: CASSFMSSDTDTQYF.